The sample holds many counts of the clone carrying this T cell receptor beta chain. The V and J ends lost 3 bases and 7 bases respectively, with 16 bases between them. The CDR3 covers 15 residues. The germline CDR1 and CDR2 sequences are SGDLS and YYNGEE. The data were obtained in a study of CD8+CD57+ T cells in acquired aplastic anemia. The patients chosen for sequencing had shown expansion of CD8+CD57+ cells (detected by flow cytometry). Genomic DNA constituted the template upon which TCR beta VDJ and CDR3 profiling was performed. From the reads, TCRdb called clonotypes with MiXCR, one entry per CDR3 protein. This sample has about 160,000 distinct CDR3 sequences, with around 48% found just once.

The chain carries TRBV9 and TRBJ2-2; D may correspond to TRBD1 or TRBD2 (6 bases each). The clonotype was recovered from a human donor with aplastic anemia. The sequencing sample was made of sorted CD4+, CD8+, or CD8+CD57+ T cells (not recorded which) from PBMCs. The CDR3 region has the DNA TGTGCCAGCAGCGCCCTCAAGGGGGGTCACGGGGAGCTGTTTTTT. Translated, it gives CASSALKGGHGELFF.